This TCR beta chain emerged from a study of identical twins (dated by TCRdb to 2016 to 2017). Regarding the research as a whole: To test whether fetal clonotypes persist, this study deep-sequenced TCR alpha and beta repertoires from monozygotic twins, from unrelated adults of various ages, and from cord blood. To rule out contamination, replicate twin experiments were performed at different times with different library preparation protocols.

Library construction relied on 5' RACE. Sequenced on an Illumina HiSeq 2000. Template switching added a universal primer binding site, and the final cDNA carried a unique molecular identifier that allowed TCR cDNA molecules to be counted accurately. Specific primers in the conserved constant-segment region were used to synthesize first-strand cDNA for TCR alpha and beta chains. To control for contamination, every cDNA library carried two barcodes: a SMART-Mk sample barcode plus Illumina barcodes. TruSeq adapter sequences, together with Illumina sample barcodes, were added in two successive PCR steps. The TCR alpha and beta cDNA libraries were sequenced on the Illumina HiSeq platform using custom primers. The study's processing was this. Raw reads were processed with MiGEC to extract unique molecular identifiers, and MiXCR was used to determine CDR3 positions. For each individual, recombination models were inferred using an EM algorithm with the repgenHMM and IGoR tools. Shared clonotypes were analyzed with the tcR package in R, and sharing was normalized by the product of cloneset sizes. To study raw recombination free of thymic and clonal selection effects, out-of-frame nonproductive sequences were analyzed. In TCRdb, the public reads were trimmed at Q25 with fastp and aligned with MiXCR, with productive beta chains retained. Every CDR3 protein is listed once, alongside the most common genes and DNA of its rows. Clone size and V and J calls follow TCRdb, not the original study. The sample profile shows approximately 890,000 distinct CDR3 sequences; 9% to 15% of them were found once. About 1.6% of the sample is in the top ten clones.

CDR3 length: 19 amino acids, cysteine to phenylalanine. The only DNA kept is the CDR3, 57 bases in frame from the first base. The germline V gene specifies MNHNS as CDR1 and SASEGT as CDR2. V was cut back by 2 bases and J by 3 bases, leaving a gap of 23 bases between them. Results and caveats for the whole study, not just this receptor: Zero-insertion analyses could be partly confounded by invariant T cells such as MAIT and iNKT, though diverse VJ usage argued against such confounding for most clonotypes. Because the same donors could not be followed over many years, the conclusions depended on cross-sectional statistical analysis. A weaker excess of twin sharing was found in beta out-of-frame sequences because the signal-to-noise ratio was lowered by fewer shared sequences. Fewer insertions were carried by abundant cord blood beta clonotypes; a weaker similar trend was observed in young adult naive repertoires, while no such trend was observed in memory repertoires. In monozygotic twins, recombination models systematically underestimated out-of-frame TCR alpha sharing, but the models matched the sharing seen between unrelated individuals. Compared with coincidental sharing between unrelated individuals, out-of-frame TCR alpha sequences shared between twins showed an excess of sequences with low generation probability.

With respect to this clonotype: This clone's antigen is unknown. No much larger clone exists at a distance of one base, and base qualities are not known.

Only healthy Caucasian donors were included. The twin cohort comprised three pairs of female monozygotic twins, all aged roughly 18 to 29 years. RNA for TCR libraries was isolated from peripheral blood mononuclear cells. This sample also appeared in a second study, on yellow fever vaccine responses in identical twins. As described in the second report: According to the authors, in identical twins the way T cells responded to vaccination appeared partly convergent and partly personalized. In the study, vaccine-responding T cell clones were precisely tracked in identical twins.

Recombination joined TRBV6-1 with TRBJ2-1, with TRBD1 tentatively as D gene (6 bases match). The sample comprised PBMCs. This TCR was recovered from a woman aged 18-29 years in good health. The nucleotide sequence is TGTGCCAGCAGTGAAATTAGGGGGTCGGGGCTTACCATCTACAATGAGCAGTTCTTC. It specifies CASSEIRGSGLTIYNEQFF.